This passage covers 18 T cell receptor beta chains from one sample sequenced in a study of CD8+CD57+ T cells in acquired aplastic anemia. Sequencing was done on patients that had shown CD8+CD57+ cell expansion by flow cytometry. TCR beta VDJ and CDR3 profiling used genomic DNA as template. Each CDR3 protein is one row after TCRdb ran MiXCR on the reads. Of tens of thousands of distinct CDR3 sequences in the sample, less than 85% were seen once. Sequencing was performed on sorted CD4+, CD8+, or CD8+CD57+ T cells (not recorded which) from PBMCs. These receptors all come from a human donor with aplastic anemia.

To note about this clonotype: A read error may explain this, as a much larger clone is one base away. V usage is TRBV29-1 and J usage is TRBJ2-4, with 7 positions matching TRBD2. Losses at the gene ends were 0 bases for V and 0 bases for J; bases not matched to a gene: 11. Germline V gene data show CDR1 as SQVTM and CDR2 as ANQGSEA. The CDR3 covers 18 residues. The CDR3 protein is CSVEDRSGREGAKNIQYF. In DNA form, the CDR3 reads TGCAGCGTTGAAGATCGATCCGGCAGGGAGGGAGCCAAAAACATTCAGTACTTC.

This chain joins TRBV10-3 and TRBJ2-5; the D is unclear. Per germline, CDR1 ENHRY and CDR2 SYGVKD. The CDR3 is 12 amino acids. V was shortened by 5 bases and J by 4 bases, with 8 bases between the two germline ends. The DNA of the CDR3 is TGTGCCATCAGTAGGACCGCAGAGACCCAGTACTTC. Protein: CAISRTAETQYF.

The CDR3 region has the DNA TGTGCCAGTAGTGGGCCCAGCGGGGTTCAAGAGACCCAGTACTTC. It translates to CASSGPSGVQETQYF. V usage is TRBV19 and J usage is TRBJ2-5, with TRBD2 matching over 7 bases. The CDR3 loop spans 15 amino acids. The V gene's germline CDR1 is LNHDA and CDR2 SQIVND (reference sequence). V dropped 5 bases and J dropped 2; count of bases not matched to a gene: 8.

This clonotype has a handful of counts. The chain links TRBV2 to TRBJ1-6, with a tentative D call TRBD1 (5 bases). The V end was cut by 1 base, the J end by 7 bases, with 11 bases between. Per germline, CDR1 SNHLY and CDR2 FYNNEI. The CDR3 loop spans 15 amino acids. The DNA of the CDR3 is TGTGCCAGCAGTGAAGGGACCAGGGAGAATTCACCCCTCCACTTT. It encodes CASSEGTRENSPLHF.

V gene TRBV5-8 combines with J gene TRBJ2-7; D gene uncertain. Germline V gene data show CDR1 as SGHTS and CDR2 as YDEGEE. Trimming cost V 0 bases and J 2 bases, with 3 bases left between them. This CDR3 spans 12 amino acids. CDR3 nucleotides: TGTGCCAGCAGCTTGGTAACCTACGAGCAGTACTTC. Translation gives CASSLVTYEQYF.

This clonotype was detected ten times or more. The rearrangement joins TRBV5-4 to TRBJ1-5, with 10 nucleotides matching TRBD1. V was pared by 4 bases and J by 4 bases, with 5 bases of the junction left unmatched. Germline CDR1 SGHNT, CDR2 YYREEE (reference sequence). CDR3 length: 15 amino acids. The CDR3 nucleotides read TGTGCCAGCAGCCAGGGGACAGGGGAGAATCAGCCCCAGCATTTT. It codes for CASSQGTGENQPQHF.

The V and J genes are TRBV15 and TRBJ1-1, with D maybe TRBD1 (6 bases). The CDR3 spans 13 residues. The germline gives CDR1 LNHNV, CDR2 YYDKDF (reference sequence). Trimming stripped 3 bases from V and 1 base from J, with 6 bases between. The chain's CDR3 is CATSRDRNTEAFF. The DNA of the CDR3 is TGTGCCACCAGCAGGGACAGGAACACTGAAGCTTTCTTT.

The chain joins TRBV2 to TRBJ2-1, with D unresolved. V was trimmed by 8 bases and J by 0 bases, leaving 11 bases between them. The CDR3 covers 14 residues. Germline CDR1 and CDR2: SNHLY and FYNNEI. CDR3 in amino acids: CASEEVTSYNEQFF. In nucleotides, the CDR3 is TGTGCCAGCGAAGAGGTAACCTCCTACAATGAGCAGTTCTTC.

The rearrangement uses TRBV24-1 and TRBJ2-1, with 14 bases fitting TRBD2. CDR3 length: 15 residues. The V gene end was trimmed by 3 bases and the J gene end by 16 bases; junction bases not matched to a gene: 10. The germline gives CDR1 KGHDR, CDR2 SFDVKD. The CDR3 spells CATSDPGTSGGPHFF. The CDR3 coding sequence is TGTGCCACCAGTGATCCCGGGACTAGCGGGGGCCCACACTTCTTC.

This sequence joins TRBV5-6 and TRBJ1-2, with a tentative D call TRBD1 (6 bases). Deletions cut 4 bases from V and 2 bases from J, with 15 bases between. The CDR3 sequence is 15 residues long. Germline assignment: CDR1 SGHDT and CDR2 YYEEEE. The CDR3 nucleotides are TGTGCCAGCAGCCGATACGACAGGAGGAACTATGGCTACACCTTC. Its protein is CASSRYDRRNYGYTF.

This clonotype was counted a single time. The V call is TRBV29-1, the J call TRBJ2-7; 7 nucleotides match TRBD1. There are 13 residues in the CDR3. Germline CDR1 SQVTM, CDR2 ANQGSEA. The ends lost 1 base at V and 3 bases at J; junction bases unmatched: 3. The CDR3 loop reads CSVEGDRRYEQYF. The CDR3 DNA is TGCAGCGTTGAAGGGGACAGACGCTACGAGCAGTACTTC.

This chain connects TRBV5-6 to TRBJ1-4; D call uncertain. CDR3 size: 14 residues. V shed 5 bases and J shed 7 bases, with 15 bases lying between them. Germline-derived CDR1 and CDR2 are SGHDT and YYEEEE. The CDR3 protein is CASSSGWLGEKLFF. CDR3 nucleotide sequence: TGTGCCAGCAGTTCCGGCTGGCTGGGTGAAAAACTGTTTTTT.

This clonotype came up once. The gene calls are TRBV2 and TRBJ2-7; D unclear. Trimming stripped 1 base from V and 3 bases from J, with 10 bases between. CDR3 size: 14 residues. The germline V gene encodes CDR1 SNHLY and CDR2 FYNNEI. CDR3: CASSEDGRGYEQYF. As DNA, the CDR3 is TGTGCCAGCAGTGAAGATGGGCGAGGCTACGAGCAGTACTTC.

This sequence joins TRBV7-9 and TRBJ2-2; no clear D. V lost 3 bases and J lost 0, with 5 bases in between. The CDR3 has 14 residues. Germline CDR1 and CDR2: SEHNR and FQNEAQ (reference sequence). As DNA, the CDR3 is TGTGCCAGCAGCTTCGCGTCGAACACCGGGGAGCTGTTTTTT. The encoded protein is CASSFASNTGELFF. The full variable domain, its missing parts supplied by reference TRBV7-9 and TRBJ2-2, is DTGVSQNPRHKITKRGQNVTFRCDPISEHNRLYWYRQTLGQGPEFLTYFQNEAQLEKSRLLSDRFSAERPKGSFSTLEIQRTEQGDSAMYLCASSFASNTGELFFGEGSRLTVL.

The V gene is TRBV24-1, the J gene TRBJ2-6, with D perhaps matching TRBD2 (6 bases). The CDR3 totals 17 residues. Germline loops: CDR1 KGHDR, CDR2 SFDVKD. V dropped 4 bases and J dropped 1 base, with 13 bases sitting between them. The CDR3 sequence is CATSDPRRGSGANVLTF. The CDR3 DNA reads as TGTGCCACCAGTGACCCTAGGCGGGGATCTGGGGCCAACGTCCTGACTTTC.

This sequence joins TRBV24-1 and TRBJ2-7; 8 nucleotides line up with TRBD2. This CDR3 contains 16 residues. The V gene's germline CDR1 is KGHDR and CDR2 SFDVKD. The junction had 12 bases not matched to a gene; V was cut back by 4 bases and J by 5 bases. The CDR3 sequence: CATSDPSPAGVDEQYF. CDR3 nucleotides: TGTGCCACCAGTGACCCCTCCCCAGCGGGAGTGGACGAGCAGTACTTC.

This chain connects TRBV20-1 to TRBJ2-7; a weak D match, TRBD1 (5 bases). CDR3 size: 14 residues. V lost 3 bases and J lost 1, with 13 bases in between. Germline loops: CDR1 DFQATT, CDR2 SNEGSKA (reference sequence). As DNA, the CDR3 is TGCAGTGCTAGTGCCTTCAGGGAATCCTACGAGCAGTACTTC. The encoded protein is CSASAFRESYEQYF.

The V call is TRBV7-8, the J call TRBJ1-1; D is unresolved. The ends were cut back, 1 base at V and 7 bases at J, with 10 bases in the middle. In germline, CDR1 is SGHVS, CDR2 FQNEAQ. The CDR3 loop spans 13 amino acids. This chain's CDR3 is CASSLDGRGEAFF. The CDR3 region has the DNA TGTGCCAGCAGCTTAGACGGGCGGGGTGAAGCTTTCTTT.